One and the same sample provided the 24 T cell receptor beta chains below, sequenced in a study of blood T cell repertoires in COVID-19. Sequencing used immunoSEQ multiplex PCR; TCRdb keeps in-frame clones, though not all of them. This table has under 350,000 clones, around 86% appearing once. The source material was PBMCs or T cells enriched from blood (not recorded which). The receptor source for this set is a woman between 35 and 50 years old who had recovered from COVID-19.

V usage is TRBV6-5 and J usage is TRBJ2-2; a weak D match, TRBD2 (7 bases). From germline, CDR1 is MNHEY and CDR2 SVGAGI. The CDR3 covers 16 residues. Trimming left V 4 bases short and J 7 bases short, with 19 bases between. CDR3 residues: CASSSLRGGGVGELFF. The CDR3 DNA sequence: TGTGCCAGCAGTTCCCTTCGAGGGGGGGGAGTCGGGGAGCTGTTTTTT.

CDR3 nucleotides: TGCGCCAGCAGCCTACGACAGGGTCAGCCAGAAACCTATGGCTACACCTTC. Translation: CASSLRQGQPETYGYTF. V is TRBV4-1 and J is TRBJ1-2; 7 nucleotides agree with TRBD1. Germline V gives CDR1 MGHRA, CDR2 YSYEKL. After removal of 4 bases from V and 4 bases from J, the junction contained 15 bases not matched to a gene. This CDR3 is 17 amino acids long.

The chain links TRBV2 to TRBJ2-7, with a weak D call TRBD2 (5 bases). CDR1 and CDR2 (germline): SNHLY, FYNNEI. The CDR3 is made up of 15 amino acids. Trimming cost V 3 bases and J 3 bases, with 15 bases left between them. The chain's CDR3 is CASSEIPSRYYEQYF. DNA of the CDR3: TGTGCCAGCAGTGAGATTCCTAGCCGATACTACGAGCAGTACTTC.

V usage is TRBV6-5 and J usage is TRBJ2-5, with TRBD2 as a possible D gene (6 bases). CDR3 length: 13 residues. The V gene's germline CDR1 is MNHEY and CDR2 SVGAGI. Between the trimmed V and J ends, which lost 3 bases and 7 bases, there was a span of 12 bases. The CDR3 coding sequence is TGTGCCAGCAGTTATACCCGGGGAGGGACCCAGTACTTC. This sequence encodes CASSYTRGGTQYF.

This clone was recorded a few times. V usage is TRBV4-1 and J usage is TRBJ1-1, with D unclear. Per germline, CDR1 MGHRA and CDR2 YSYEKL. The V end was cut by 0 bases, the J end by 2 bases, with 10 bases between. This CDR3 spans 15 amino acids. The CDR3 region is CASSQEYGGNTEAFF. The CDR3 DNA sequence: TGCGCCAGCAGCCAAGAGTATGGCGGAAACACTGAAGCTTTCTTT.

J is TRBJ1-2 and V is TRBV7-2; D uncertain. Trimming removed 6 bases from V and 0 bases from J, with 14 bases in between. The CDR3 contains 15 residues. Looked up from germline, CDR1 is SGHTA and CDR2 is FQGNSA. CDR3 loop: CASSVIAFSNYGYTF. As DNA, the CDR3 is TGTGCCAGCAGTGTAATAGCTTTCTCTAACTATGGCTACACCTTC.

The rearrangement joins TRBV18 to TRBJ2-3; TRBD1 aligns across 10 bases. The J segment lost 3 bases and the V segment lost 1 base, leaving 1 base of the junction unmatched. The germline V gene encodes CDR1 KGHSH and CDR2 LQKENI. The CDR3 has 15 residues. The CDR3 spells CASSPRDRGTDTQYF. CDR3 nucleotide sequence: TGTGCCAGCTCACCACGGGACAGGGGTACAGATACGCAGTATTTT. The entire variable domain, with the rest obtained from reference TRBV18 and TRBJ2-3, is as follows: NAGVMQNPRHLVRRRGQEARLRCSPMKGHSHVYWYRQLPEEGLKFMVYLQKENIIDESGMPKERFSAEFPKEGPSILRIQQVVRGDSAAYFCASSPRDRGTDTQYFGPGTRLTVL.

The rearrangement links TRBV30 to TRBJ2-1; 10 positions match TRBD2. V dropped 5 bases and J dropped 8; count of bases not matched to a gene: 9. This CDR3 spans 14 amino acids. The germline gives CDR1 GTSNPN, CDR2 SVGIG (reference sequence). CDR3 bases: TGTGCCTGGGGAGGACTAGCGGCGATGGATGAGCAGTTCTTC. Residues: CAWGGLAAMDEQFF.

The chain uses TRBV6-1 and TRBJ2-3; 11 positions match TRBD2. CDR1 and CDR2 (germline): MNHNS, SASEGT. The CDR3 loop spans 16 amino acids. The junction had 5 bases not matched to a gene; V was cut back by 1 base and J by 5 bases. CDR3 residues: CASSEVLAGGRDTQYF. CDR3 nucleotides: TGTGCCAGCAGTGAAGTGTTAGCGGGGGGGAGAGATACGCAGTATTTT.

V is TRBV4-2 and J is TRBJ2-3, with D unresolved. From germline, CDR1 is LGHNA and CDR2 YNFKEQ. The germline V and J ends were trimmed by 1 base and 4 bases, with 6 bases remaining between them. The CDR3 covers 13 residues. The CDR3 nucleotides are TGTGCCAGCAGCCAAGTCGTCGCAGATACGCAGTATTTT. Protein: CASSQVVADTQYF.

In this sample, this clone turned up once. The rearrangement joins TRBV14 to TRBJ2-7, with 8 bases aligning to TRBD1. CDR1 is SGHDN and CDR2 is FVKESK in the germline V gene. V shed 4 bases, J shed 5 bases, and the junction held 4 bases outside the gene matches. The CDR3 spans 13 residues. The CDR3 region is CASSPDRDDEQYF. For the CDR3, the DNA is TGTGCCAGCAGCCCGGACAGGGACGACGAGCAGTACTTC.

The genes are TRBV18 and TRBJ1-3; D is undetermined. There are 12 residues in the CDR3. V was shortened by 0 bases and J by 10 bases, with 7 bases between the two germline ends. Germline values: CDR1 KGHSH, CDR2 LQKENI. CDR3 nucleotide sequence: TGTGCCAGCTCACCACCTAGCAGTACCATATATTTT. Translating it yields CASSPPSSTIYF.

The rearrangement joins TRBV2 to TRBJ2-7; 7 bases align to TRBD1. The germline V gene encodes CDR1 SNHLY and CDR2 FYNNEI. Losses at the gene ends were 6 bases for V and 2 bases for J; bases not matched to a gene: 13. This CDR3 spans 16 amino acids. CDR3 bases: TGTGCCAGCAGAGGGGGCCCTACAGGGTCCCCCTACGAGCAGTACTTC. This gives the protein CASRGGPTGSPYEQYF.

V is TRBV2 and J is TRBJ1-2; no definite D call. Germline CDR1 reads SNHLY; CDR2 reads FYNNEI. This CDR3 spans 14 amino acids. V dropped 2 bases and J dropped 4 bases, with 11 bases sitting between them. DNA for the CDR3: TGTGCCAGCAGTGAAAGCCTGGTTTCCTATGGCTACACCTTC. Protein product: CASSESLVSYGYTF.

The chain carries TRBV5-4 and TRBJ2-5; 7 bases are a match to TRBD1. In germline, CDR1 is SGHNT, CDR2 YYREEE (reference sequence). This CDR3 region has 14 residues. The trim removed 3 bases at V and 5 bases at J, leaving 7 bases unmatched. This CDR3 reads CASSWGTARETQYF. The CDR3 nucleotides are TGTGCCAGCAGCTGGGGGACAGCTCGGGAGACCCAGTACTTC.

This clone was observed a handful of times. This sequence joins TRBV27 and TRBJ1-6; weak D call: TRBD1 (5 bases). CDR1 and CDR2 from the germline V gene are MNHEY and SMNVEV (reference sequence). V gave up 0 bases and J gave up 5 bases, with 14 bases separating them. This CDR3 region has 17 residues. The CDR3 bases are TGTGCCAGCAGTTTATCGAGGTGGGTAGGGGATAATTCACCCCTCCACTTT. This encodes CASSLSRWVGDNSPLHF.

This clone was seen just once. The chain joins TRBV6-5 to TRBJ1-1; D possibly corresponds to TRBD1 (5 bases). Trimming stripped 7 bases from V and 2 bases from J, with 14 bases between. CDR1 and CDR2 (germline): MNHEY, SVGAGI. There are 14 residues in the CDR3. The CDR3 spells CASTPGGGNTEAFF. For the CDR3, the DNA is TGTGCCAGCACCCCGGGCGGGGGTAACACTGAAGCTTTCTTT.

V usage is TRBV19 and J usage is TRBJ1-4; TRBD1 agrees at 7 bases. The V segment lost 6 bases and the J segment 4 bases; nucleotides outside the gene matches: 8. CDR1 and CDR2 (germline): LNHDA, SQIVND (reference sequence). This CDR3 is built from 15 residues. CDR3 coding DNA: TGTGCCAGTAGACCAGGGGGGAACTTTAATGAAAAACTGTTTTTT. This codes for CASRPGGNFNEKLFF.

The rearrangement joins TRBV6-6 to TRBJ1-1; D not resolved. V was pared by 5 bases and J by 0 bases, with 22 bases between. Germline values: CDR1 MNHNY, CDR2 SVGAGI (reference sequence). The CDR3 consists of 18 residues. The CDR3 DNA follows: TGTGCCAGCAGTCCCCGAACACGAACATTCCTCATGAACACTGAAGCTTTCTTT. Translating it yields CASSPRTRTFLMNTEAFF.

The rearrangement links TRBV7-3 to TRBJ2-1; 8 nucleotides line up with TRBD2. CDR1 is SGHTA, CDR2 FQGTGA, per germline. There are 16 residues in the CDR3. V trimming: 0 bases; J trimming: 0 bases; junction bases outside the gene matches: 1. The CDR3 sequence is CASSLTGTSSYNEQFF. The CDR3 bases are TGTGCCAGCAGCTTAACCGGGACTAGCTCCTACAATGAGCAGTTCTTC.

V gene TRBV6-5 combines with J gene TRBJ1-5, with D possibly being TRBD1 (5 bases). CDR3 length equals 14 residues. CDR1 is MNHEY, CDR2 SVGAGI, per germline. The ends were cut back, 8 bases at V and 4 bases at J, with 15 bases in the middle. The CDR3 protein is CASGSGRENQPQHF. The DNA for the CDR3 is TGTGCCAGCGGTAGTGGCAGGGAAAATCAGCCCCAGCATTTT.

The rearrangement joins TRBV7-8 to TRBJ1-5; tentative D call: TRBD1 (5 bases). Trimming took 6 bases from V and 2 from J, leaving 17 bases between them. In germline, CDR1 is SGHVS, CDR2 FQNEAQ. This CDR3 contains 16 residues. The CDR3 is CASSPMGGYGNQPQHF. CDR3 coding DNA: TGTGCCAGCAGTCCCATGGGGGGATATGGCAATCAGCCCCAGCATTTT.

The chain joins TRBV4-3 to TRBJ2-7; 10 positions match TRBD1. Losses at the gene ends were 4 bases for V and 3 bases for J; bases not matched to a gene: 6. CDR1 and CDR2 from the germline V gene are LGHNA and YSLEER. The CDR3 is 15 amino acids. CDR3 protein: CASSRGTGEVYEQYF. CDR3 nucleotides: TGCGCCAGCAGCCGAGGGACAGGGGAGGTCTACGAGCAGTACTTC.

V usage is TRBV25-1 and J usage is TRBJ1-2; TRBD1 aligns across 11 bases. Germline values: CDR1 MGHDK, CDR2 SYGVNS. The V gene end was trimmed by 2 bases and the J gene end by 2 bases; junction bases not matched to a gene: 10. The CDR3 extends over 18 amino acids. CDR3 bases: TGTGCCAGCAGTGAAGGGACAGGGGGAAGAAACTGGAACTATGGCTACACCTTC. This encodes CASSEGTGGRNWNYGYTF.